This record looks at one T cell receptor (beta chain) sequence and its context. Antigen specificity is unknown. TCRdb's table, derived via immunoSEQ multiplex PCR, lists solely in-frame clones and lacks some. The profile shows 150,000 to 200,000 clones, about four fifths of them singletons. The germline gives CDR1 SGHVS, CDR2 FQNEAQ. CDR3 length equals 17 residues. With 2 bases clipped from V and 0 bases from J, the junction kept 4 bases outside the gene matches. The data originate from a study of cytomegalovirus exposure and HLA in healthy donors. General study results and limits: Among the CMV-associated chains, a few were confirmed in vitro as specific for CMV antigens. Per published reports, the classifier diagnosed cytomegalovirus status with high specificity and sensitivity. Listed as cytomegalovirus-associated were approximately 160 TCR beta chains.

Sequenced: PBMCs. J is TRBJ2-3 and V is TRBV7-8, with TRBD2 identical over 11 bases. This clonotype was obtained from a young woman in good health and CMV-seropositive. The CDR3 loop reads CASSLSSGGTSTDTQYF. The CDR3 bases are TGTGCCAGCAGCTTATCTAGCGGGGGGACTAGCACAGATACGCAGTATTTT.